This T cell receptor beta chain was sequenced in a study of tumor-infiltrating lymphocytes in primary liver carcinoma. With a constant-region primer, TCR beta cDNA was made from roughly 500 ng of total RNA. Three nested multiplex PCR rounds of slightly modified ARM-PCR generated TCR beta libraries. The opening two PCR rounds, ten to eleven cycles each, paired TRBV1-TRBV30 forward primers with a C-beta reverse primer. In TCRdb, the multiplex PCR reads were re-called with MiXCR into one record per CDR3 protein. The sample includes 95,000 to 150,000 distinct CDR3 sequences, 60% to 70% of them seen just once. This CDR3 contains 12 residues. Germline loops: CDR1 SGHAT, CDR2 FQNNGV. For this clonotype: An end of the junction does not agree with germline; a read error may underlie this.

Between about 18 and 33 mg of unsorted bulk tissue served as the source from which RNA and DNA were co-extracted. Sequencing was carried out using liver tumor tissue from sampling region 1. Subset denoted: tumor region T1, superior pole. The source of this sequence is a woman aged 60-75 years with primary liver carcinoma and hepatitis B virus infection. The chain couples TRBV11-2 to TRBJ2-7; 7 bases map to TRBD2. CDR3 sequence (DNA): TGTGCCAGAAGCTTGGAAGCGGGGGAGCAGTACTTC. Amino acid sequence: CARSLEAGEQYF.